This T cell receptor beta chain was captured in a study of early T cells in non-severe SARS-CoV-2 infection (dated by TCRdb to the early 2020s). Notes on the research overall: Because TCR sequencing relied on bulk RNA taken from unsorted whole blood, pairing of alpha and beta chains was not possible.

General findings and caveats noted by the study authors: VDJdb matching was skewed toward anti-spike CD8 responses and likely underestimated virus-specific expansions by missing private and CD4 specificities.

The study was a case-control design nested within a healthcare worker cohort in London, UK, with weekly nasopharyngeal swab PCR tests and blood sampling. Healthcare workers were recruited during the week of the UK lockdown, between 23 and 31 March 2020, and followed weekly for up to roughly 15 weeks. The junction carries 15 bases between V and J, which are trimmed by 7 bases and 2 bases respectively. The germline V gene sets CDR1 to SGHRS and CDR2 to YFSETQ. The CDR3 contains 14 residues, cysteine and phenylalanine counted. The CDR3 DNA has 42 bases and is translated from base 1. Receptor libraries were prepared by 5' RACE. Data came from a NextSeq 500. To correct for sequencing error and PCR bias, the TCR library protocol tagged individual cDNA molecules with unique molecular identifiers. Both TCR alpha and beta chains were sequenced, and tight co-correlation was observed between alpha and beta sequence abundances in each sample. Per the original workflow: Decombinator V4 was used to annotate the V gene, J gene and CDR3 of the TCR sequences. Expanded TCRs were defined as changing significantly between any two time points under a Poisson model with p below 0.0001. Abundances of TCRs were expressed as counts per million after normalisation to the total number of TCRs sequenced in each sample. TRAV1-2 paired with TRAJ12, TRAJ20 or TRAJ33 defined MAIT TCRs, while TRAV10 paired with TRAJ18 defined iNKT TCRs. VDJdb, accessed 1 November 2021, was searched for CMV, EBV and SARS-CoV-2 annotated TCRs, excluding TCRs annotated for multiple antigens. Starting from the raw public reads, TCRdb applied fastp trimming at Q25, assembled clones with MiXCR and retained in-frame beta chains. Rows matching on CDR3 protein sequence are summarized as one entry with the most common DNA and genes. TCRdb's processing, not the authors' own work, is the source of the V and J calls. The sample data list approximately 71,000 distinct CDR3 sequences, and more than 9% of these were observed just once. About 1.7% of the sample comes from the top ten.

This clonotype was observed a handful of times. Its recognized antigen is unknown. No per-base quality is available; no much larger clone lies one base away. The TCR comes from an adult who was a healthcare worker with PCR-confirmed SARS-CoV-2 infection or an uninfected control (not recorded which). The chain was built from TRBV5-1 and TRBJ1-1; the D gene identity is not certain. Input material: whole blood. The nucleotides are TGCGCCAGCCCGATCGGTCGGGTAAACACTGAAGCTTTCTTT. This yields the protein CASPIGRVNTEAFF.